These 17 T cell receptor beta chains were sequenced from one sample in a study of T cell repertoires in cytomegalovirus infection. Which antigens these TCRs recognize remains unknown. Each CDR3 protein is one row after TCRdb ran MiXCR on the reads. The table includes 75,000 to 100,000 distinct CDR3 sequences, approximately 46% detected once. The source was CD8+ T cells from cultured PBMCs, collected from culture after CMV antigen stimulation. All receptors derive from a human donor in good health (CMV status not recorded). Some clones in this sample may be carry-over from other donors' samples.

The rearrangement uses TRBV7-8 and TRBJ2-7, with 8 bases matching TRBD2. Germline trimming cut 3 bases from V and 2 bases from J; bases unmatched to any gene: 3. Per germline, CDR1 SGHVS and CDR2 FQNEAQ. The CDR3 sequence is 14 residues long. The CDR3 sequence is CASSFRGGTYEQYF. For the CDR3, the DNA is TGTGCCAGCAGCTTTCGGGGGGGAACCTACGAGCAGTACTTC.

The V gene is TRBV7-9, the J gene TRBJ2-7; 7 nucleotides align to TRBD2. Germline V gives CDR1 SEHNR, CDR2 FQNEAQ (reference sequence). Trimming at V came to 5 bases and at J to 8 bases, leaving 9 bases not matched to a gene. CDR3 size: 13 residues. CDR3 DNA: TGTGCCAGCAGCATATCGGGGGGAAACAAGCAGTACTTC. Protein product: CASSISGGNKQYF. Combining the CDR3 with reference TRBV7-9 and TRBJ2-7 gives the whole variable domain DTGVSQNPRHKITKRGQNVTFRCDPISEHNRLYWYRQTLGQGPEFLTYFQNEAQLEKSRLLSDRFSAERPKGSFSTLEIQRTEQGDSAMYLCASSISGGNKQYFGPGTRLTVT.

This clonotype was seen a handful of times. The rearrangement links TRBV12-5 to TRBJ1-3, with D hard to call. The CDR3 length is 15 residues. V lost 3 bases and J lost 0, with 9 bases in between. Germline V CDR1 and CDR2: LGHNT, FRNRAP. Here the CDR3 reads CASGLDRSSGNTIYF. Written as DNA, the CDR3 is TGTGCTAGTGGTTTAGACCGCTCCTCTGGAAACACCATATATTTT.

This chain connects TRBV28 to TRBJ2-2; 10 positions agree with TRBD2. Germline V gives CDR1 MDHEN, CDR2 SYDVKM. There are 15 residues in the CDR3. V trimming: 5 bases; J trimming: 6 bases; junction bases outside the gene matches: 6. The CDR3 loop reads CASSPSGRTAGELFF. CDR3 DNA: TGTGCCAGCAGTCCTAGCGGGAGAACGGCCGGGGAGCTGTTTTTT.

This chain connects TRBV4-1 to TRBJ2-3; tentatively, D is TRBD2 (6 bases). Germline V gives CDR1 MGHRA, CDR2 YSYEKL. The CDR3 spans 15 residues. V dropped 1 base and J dropped 0 bases, with 8 bases sitting between them. CDR3 sequence (DNA): TGCGCCAGCAGCCAAGGGACTACTAGCACAGATACGCAGTATTTT. Its translation: CASSQGTTSTDTQYF.

This clonotype was seen more than once but under ten times. The V and J genes are TRBV7-8 and TRBJ1-2; D is unresolved. CDR3 length: 16 amino acids. V shed 4 bases and J shed 4 bases, with 19 bases lying between them. The germline V gene has CDR1 SGHVS and CDR2 FQNEAQ. The CDR3 DNA reads as TGTGCCAGCAGCTCCCTAACATCCGGCACCGTCTATGGCTACACCTTC. This gives the protein CASSSLTSGTVYGYTF.

The J gene is TRBJ2-5, the V gene TRBV5-1, with TRBD1 matching 7 bases. The V gene end was trimmed by 0 bases and the J gene end by 5 bases; junction bases not matched to a gene: 7. The CDR3 spans 15 residues. Germline CDR1 SGHRS, CDR2 YFSETQ. CDR3 loop: CASSLEDRRSETQYF. The CDR3 DNA follows: TGCGCCAGCAGCTTGGAGGACAGGAGGTCGGAGACCCAGTACTTC.

This CDR3 reads CASRTSGGVNNEQFF. In DNA form, the CDR3 reads TGTGCCAGCCGGACTAGCGGGGGGGTTAACAATGAGCAGTTCTTC. The V and J genes are TRBV6-5 and TRBJ2-1; 15 bases fit TRBD2. Germline CDR1 and CDR2: MNHEY and SVGAGI. The CDR3 sequence is 15 residues long. J was trimmed by 5 bases and V by 8 bases; bases with no gene match: 4.

This chain connects TRBV7-3 to TRBJ2-1, with TRBD2 matching 7 bases. J gave up 5 bases and V 0 bases, and 10 bases lay outside the gene matches. Germline values: CDR1 SGHTA, CDR2 FQGTGA. The CDR3 loop spans 17 amino acids. The CDR3, as DNA: TGTGCCAGCAGCTTAACCCCCTGGCGGGAGTCCGACAATGAGCAGTTCTTC. It is translated as CASSLTPWRESDNEQFF. Looking up the rest from reference TRBV7-3 and TRBJ2-1 gives the full variable domain: GAGVSQTPSNKVTEKGKYVELRCDPISGHTALYWYRQSLGQGPEFLIYFQGTGAADDSGLPNDRFFAVRPEGSVSTLKIQRTERGDSAVYLCASSLTPWRESDNEQFFGPGTRLTVL.

The V and J genes are TRBV6-5 and TRBJ2-5, with D perhaps matching TRBD1 (5 bases). V dropped 0 bases and J dropped 4 bases, with 12 bases sitting between them. Per the germline V gene, CDR1 is MNHEY and CDR2 is SVGAGI. The length of the CDR3 is 15 residues. The DNA of the CDR3 is TGTGCCAGCAGTTACTCCCCGGGCAGGGCAGAGACCCAGTACTTC. Protein sequence: CASSYSPGRAETQYF.

The gene calls are TRBV7-9 and TRBJ2-7, with D possibly matching TRBD2 (5 bases). Trimming took off 3 bases at V and 2 bases at J, with 11 bases between the two ends. Per the germline V gene, CDR1 is SEHNR and CDR2 is FQNEAQ (reference sequence). CDR3 length: 14 residues. The CDR3 loop reads CASSLRELPYEQYF. CDR3 DNA: TGTGCCAGCAGCTTGAGGGAACTCCCCTACGAGCAGTACTTC. Using reference TRBV7-9 and TRBJ2-7 for the parts outside the CDR3, the full variable domain is DTGVSQNPRHKITKRGQNVTFRCDPISEHNRLYWYRQTLGQGPEFLTYFQNEAQLEKSRLLSDRFSAERPKGSFSTLEIQRTEQGDSAMYLCASSLRELPYEQYFGPGTRLTVT.

The genes are TRBV7-2 and TRBJ2-4; D is uncertain. This CDR3 contains 13 residues. V gave up 4 bases and J gave up 12 bases, with 16 bases separating them. Per the germline V gene, CDR1 is SGHTA and CDR2 is FQGNSA. DNA of the CDR3: TGTGCCAGCAGCTCCAGAGGACCCGCAGCTCAGTACTTC. It translates to CASSSRGPAAQYF.

This chain links TRBV19 with TRBJ2-2, with D uncertain. V lost 8 bases, J lost 6 bases, and 10 bases lay in between. CDR1 LNHDA and CDR2 SQIVND come from the germline V gene (reference sequence). The CDR3 is 12 residues long. CDR3 protein: CASLGLAGELFF. CDR3 DNA sequence: TGTGCCAGTTTAGGGCTTGCCGGGGAGCTGTTTTTT.

The gene calls are TRBV10-3 and TRBJ1-2, with D maybe TRBD1 (5 bases). This CDR3 is 14 amino acids long. V lost 6 bases, J lost 3 bases, and 14 bases lay in between. In germline, CDR1 is ENHRY, CDR2 SYGVKD. The chain's CDR3 is CAISEEAGHYGYTF. For the CDR3, the DNA is TGTGCCATCAGCGAGGAGGCAGGGCACTATGGCTACACCTTC.

The V and J genes are TRBV27 and TRBJ2-7; perhaps TRBD1 as D (6 bases). From germline, CDR1 is MNHEY and CDR2 SMNVEV (reference sequence). The V gene lost 4 bases and the J gene lost 3 bases, with 13 bases spanning the gap. This CDR3 is 14 amino acids long. The CDR3 DNA reads TGTGCCAGCAGTTCCGCCAGGGGAAACTACGAGCAGTACTTC. Translation gives CASSSARGNYEQYF.

The rearrangement joins TRBV6-6 to TRBJ1-1; D gene unclear. CDR1 and CDR2 from the germline V gene are MNHNY and SVGAGI (reference sequence). V lost 5 bases to trimming and J lost 4 bases, with 11 bases between them. The CDR3 runs 13 residues. CDR3 coding DNA: TGTGCCAGCAGTATGAACGCAGCCACTGAAGCTTTCTTT. As protein: CASSMNAATEAFF.

A few counts support this clonotype. The chain joins TRBV7-8 to TRBJ2-1, with 7 bases that match TRBD2. Trimming removed 4 bases from V and 8 bases from J; junction bases left unmatched: 11. CDR3 length equals 15 residues. Germline CDR1 SGHVS, CDR2 FQNEAQ. Here the CDR3 DNA reads TGTGCCAGCAGCTCCCTAGAGGGACTAATCGATGAGCAGTTCTTC. As protein: CASSSLEGLIDEQFF.